These 12 T cell receptor beta chains originate from one sample sequenced in a study of the immune and genomic landscape of osteosarcoma. Profiling relied on immunoSEQ multiplex PCR, and the TCRdb table lists in-frame clones only, not all of them. The table includes 4,000 to 6,000 clones, over 65% detected once. Poor-prognosis osteosarcoma patients supplied post-treatment primary, local recurrence and metastasis tumor specimens. Sequencing was performed on osteosarcoma tumor tissue from the lung. The receptors were sampled from a human donor with osteosarcoma.

J is TRBJ1-2 and V is TRBV19, with D uncertain. V was cut by 0 bases and J by 5 bases, with 7 bases left in between. The CDR3 covers 13 residues. CDR1 and CDR2 from the germline V gene are LNHDA and SQIVND (reference sequence). CDR3 nucleotide sequence: TGTGCCAGTAGTATAGATCCGGGGTATGGCTACACCTTC. Encoded protein: CASSIDPGYGYTF. The full variable domain, with the rest looked up from reference TRBV19 and TRBJ1-2, is DGGITQSPKYLFRKEGQNVTLSCEQNLNHDAMYWYRQDPGQGLRLIYYSQIVNDFQKGDIAEGYSVSREKKESFPLTVTSAQKNPTAFYLCASSIDPGYGYTFGSGTRLTVV.

The CDR3: CASSQGYLGNTEAFF. DNA of the CDR3: TGTGCCAGCAGCCAAGGGTACTTAGGGAACACTGAAGCTTTCTTT. The chain has TRBV14 and TRBJ1-1; no definite D call. Germline CDR1 reads SGHDN; CDR2 reads FVKESK. CDR3 length: 15 residues. V was trimmed by 1 base and J by 1 base, leaving 10 bases between them.

The rearrangement uses TRBV7-6 and TRBJ2-1; 9 nucleotides agree with TRBD2. With 1 base clipped from V and 9 bases from J, the junction kept 13 bases outside the gene matches. The CDR3 runs to 17 residues. Germline loops: CDR1 SGHVS, CDR2 FNYEAQ. As DNA, the CDR3 is TGTGCCAGCAGCTTAGTCTTCACAGCGGGAGGACTTGGTGAGCAGTTCTTC. Translation gives CASSLVFTAGGLGEQFF.

The rearrangement joins TRBV9 to TRBJ2-1, with 11 bases matching TRBD2. This CDR3 has 18 residues. Trimming removed 3 bases from V and 4 bases from J; junction bases left unmatched: 12. In germline, CDR1 is SGDLS, CDR2 YYNGEE. This CDR3 is CASSAPKMGLAAYNEQFF. The CDR3 DNA is TGTGCCAGCAGCGCTCCGAAGATGGGACTAGCGGCTTACAATGAGCAGTTCTTC. Looking up the rest from reference TRBV9 and TRBJ2-1 gives the full variable domain: DSGVTQTPKHLITATGQRVTLRCSPRSGDLSVYWYQQSLDQGLQFLIQYYNGEERAKGNILERFSAQQFPDLHSELNLSSLELGDSALYFCASSAPKMGLAAYNEQFFGPGTRLTVL.

The V and J genes are TRBV11-3 and TRBJ2-3; D is uncertain. The length of the CDR3 is 14 residues. Germline loops: CDR1 SGHNT, CDR2 YENEEA. V lost 8 bases to trimming and J lost 1 base, with 13 bases between them. CDR3 in amino acids: CASHRTPRTDTQYF. The CDR3 bases are TGTGCCAGCCACAGAACCCCACGCACAGATACGCAGTATTTT.

The V call is TRBV10-2, the J call TRBJ2-3; 7 nucleotides line up with TRBD2. The length of the CDR3 is 16 residues. Germline trimming cut 0 bases from V and 2 bases from J; bases unmatched to any gene: 5. Per germline, CDR1 WSHSY and CDR2 SAAADI. This CDR3 reads CASSESWGGSTDTQYF. The CDR3 region has the DNA TGCGCCAGCAGTGAGTCGTGGGGAGGGTCCACAGATACGCAGTATTTT.

CDR3 in amino acids: CASSVGDSTGTSTDTQYF. The CDR3 nucleotides read TGTGCCAGCAGCGTAGGGGATTCGACAGGCACTAGCACAGATACGCAGTATTTT. This chain uses TRBV9 with TRBJ2-3, with D tentatively TRBD1 (6 bases). The CDR3 contains 18 residues. The V gene lost 0 bases and the J gene lost 0 bases, with 17 bases spanning the gap. CDR1 and CDR2 (germline): SGDLS, YYNGEE.

By share of the sample, this clone is large. This sequence joins TRBV20-1 and TRBJ1-1; the D is unclear. The V gene lost 3 bases and the J gene lost 0 bases, with 2 bases spanning the gap. The germline gives CDR1 DFQATT, CDR2 SNEGSKA (reference sequence). This CDR3 contains 11 residues. The CDR3 coding sequence is TGCAGTGCTAGTATGAACACTGAAGCTTTCTTT. This gives the protein CSASMNTEAFF.

The V call is TRBV9, the J call TRBJ2-2; D remains ambiguous. The CDR3 length is 14 residues. The V and J ends lost 4 bases and 4 bases respectively, with 11 bases between them. CDR1 SGDLS and CDR2 YYNGEE come from the germline V gene. CDR3 loop: CASSQGMVTGELFF. DNA for the CDR3: TGTGCCAGCAGCCAAGGGATGGTCACCGGGGAGCTGTTTTTT.

This clone was observed once. This rearrangement joins TRBV10-3 to TRBJ2-2; TRBD1 aligns across 9 bases. Germline V CDR1 and CDR2: ENHRY, SYGVKD. V lost 4 bases and J lost 1; bases outside the gene matches: 4. The CDR3 consists of 16 residues. CDR3 bases: TGTGCCATCAGTGCTCGGGACAGGGTGAACACCGGGGAGCTGTTTTTT. Amino acids: CAISARDRVNTGELFF.

This clone has just a few counts. The gene calls are TRBV4-3 and TRBJ2-3, with 10 bases that match TRBD2. Unmatched junction bases numbered 10, after V lost 4 bases and J lost 3 bases. Germline values: CDR1 LGHNA, CDR2 YSLEER. The CDR3 is 17 amino acids. The CDR3 sequence is CASSPHGIAGGTDTQYF. The CDR3 DNA reads as TGCGCCAGCAGCCCCCATGGGATAGCGGGAGGTACAGATACGCAGTATTTT.

The chain uses TRBV11-3 and TRBJ2-2, with 8 bases aligning to TRBD2. Trimming at V came to 4 bases and at J to 2 bases, leaving 6 bases not matched to a gene. Germline CDR1 and CDR2: SGHNT and YENEEA. The CDR3 has 16 amino acids. In DNA form, the CDR3 reads TGTGCCAGCAGCTCGGGGGGGGACTCTAACACCGGGGAGCTGTTTTTT. Amino acids: CASSSGGDSNTGELFF.